The T cell receptor beta chain described here comes from a study of T cells after yellow fever vaccination. Conversion of TCR transcripts into cDNA relied on 5'RACE template switching, which added a universal primer site and UMIs. TCRdb used MiXCR to reprocess the 5' RACE reads, holding one entry per CDR3 protein. Here the sample spans some 670,000 distinct CDR3 sequences, roughly an eighth being singletons. Study conclusions and caveats: The study found a weaker secondary response that peaked faster, day 5 versus 15. The study re-detected most primary-vaccination clones after the booster (approximately 97% CD4, 85% to 90% CD8). Only a small proportion of the clonotypes turned up in both the CD4 and the CD8 compartments, likely arising from convergent recombination.

The germline V gene has CDR1 SGHRS and CDR2 YFSETQ. This CDR3 has 15 residues. V shed 4 bases and J 4 bases; nucleotides not matched to a gene: 8. This clonotype occurred a few times. Its antigen is as yet unknown. The receptor's source is a man aged 30 to 45 who received the YFV17D yellow fever vaccine. The specimen comprised PBMCs, sampled on the day of the yellow fever booster vaccination. The chain employs TRBV5-1 and TRBJ2-1; 7 bases align to TRBD1. CDR3 sequence reads: CASSEGGTDYNEQFF. The CDR3 region has the DNA TGCGCCAGCAGCGAAGGTGGGACAGATTACAATGAGCAGTTCTTC.